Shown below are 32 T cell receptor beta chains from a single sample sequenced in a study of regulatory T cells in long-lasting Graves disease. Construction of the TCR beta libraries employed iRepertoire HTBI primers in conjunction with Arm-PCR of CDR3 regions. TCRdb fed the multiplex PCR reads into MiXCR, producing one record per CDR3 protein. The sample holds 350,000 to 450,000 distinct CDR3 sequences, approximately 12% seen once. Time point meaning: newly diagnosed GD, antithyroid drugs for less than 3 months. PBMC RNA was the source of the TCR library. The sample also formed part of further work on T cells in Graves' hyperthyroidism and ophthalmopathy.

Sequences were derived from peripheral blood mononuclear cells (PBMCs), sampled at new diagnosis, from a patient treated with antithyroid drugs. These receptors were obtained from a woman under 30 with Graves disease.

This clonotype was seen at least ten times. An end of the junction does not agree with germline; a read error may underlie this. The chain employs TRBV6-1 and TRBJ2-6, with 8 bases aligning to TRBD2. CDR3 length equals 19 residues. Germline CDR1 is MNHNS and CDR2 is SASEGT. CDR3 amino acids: CSSSYPPRGGFSGANVLTF. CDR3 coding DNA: TGTTCCAGCAGCTATCCCCCCCGCGGGGGGTTCTCTGGGGCCAACGTCCTGACTTTC.

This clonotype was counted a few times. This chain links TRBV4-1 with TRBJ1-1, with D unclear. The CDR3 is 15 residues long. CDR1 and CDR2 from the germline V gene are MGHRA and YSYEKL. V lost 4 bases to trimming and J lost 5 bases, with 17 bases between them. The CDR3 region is CASSPGLLFQTEAFF. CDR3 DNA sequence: TGCGCCAGCAGCCCCGGACTGTTATTCCAAACTGAAGCTTTCTTT.

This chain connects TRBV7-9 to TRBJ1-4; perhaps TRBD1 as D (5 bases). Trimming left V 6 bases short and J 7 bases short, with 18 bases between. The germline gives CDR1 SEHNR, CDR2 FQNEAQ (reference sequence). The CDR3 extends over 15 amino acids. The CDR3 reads CASSLAQGNREKLFF. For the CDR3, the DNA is TGTGCCAGCAGTTTGGCCCAGGGTAATCGTGAAAAACTGTTTTTT.

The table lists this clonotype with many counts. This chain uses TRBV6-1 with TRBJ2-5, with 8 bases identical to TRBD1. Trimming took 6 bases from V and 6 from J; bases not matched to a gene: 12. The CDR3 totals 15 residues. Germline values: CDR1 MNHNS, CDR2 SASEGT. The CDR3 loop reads CASRGTPTGGKTQYF. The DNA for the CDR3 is TGTGCCAGCAGGGGAACCCCAACAGGGGGAAAGACCCAGTACTTC.

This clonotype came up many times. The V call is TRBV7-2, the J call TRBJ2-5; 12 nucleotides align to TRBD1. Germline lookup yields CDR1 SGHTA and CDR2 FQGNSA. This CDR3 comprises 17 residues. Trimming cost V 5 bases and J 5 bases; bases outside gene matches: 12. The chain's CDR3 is CASSAPGQGANGETQYF. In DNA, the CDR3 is TGTGCCAGCAGCGCTCCGGGACAGGGGGCGAATGGGGAGACCCAGTACTTC.

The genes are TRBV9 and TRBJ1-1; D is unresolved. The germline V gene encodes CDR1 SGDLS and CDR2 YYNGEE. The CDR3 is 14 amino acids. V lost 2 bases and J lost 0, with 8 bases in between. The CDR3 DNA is TGTGCCAGCAGCGTCGAGGGTATGAACACTGAAGCTTTCTTT. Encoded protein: CASSVEGMNTEAFF.

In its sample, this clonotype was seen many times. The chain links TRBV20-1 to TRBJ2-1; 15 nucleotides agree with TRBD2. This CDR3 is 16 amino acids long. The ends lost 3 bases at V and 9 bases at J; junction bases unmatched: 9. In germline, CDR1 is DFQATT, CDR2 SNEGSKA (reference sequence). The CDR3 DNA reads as TGCAGTGCTAGCTTGGTCGGACTAGCGGGAGGGGGTGAGCAGTTCTTC. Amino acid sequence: CSASLVGLAGGGEQFF.

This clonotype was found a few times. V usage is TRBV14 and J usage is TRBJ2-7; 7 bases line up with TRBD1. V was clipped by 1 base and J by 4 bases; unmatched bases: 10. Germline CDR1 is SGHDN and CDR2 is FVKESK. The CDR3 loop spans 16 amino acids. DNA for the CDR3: TGTGCCAGCAGCCAAGTTAGGACAGGAATCTTTTACGAGCAGTACTTC. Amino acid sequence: CASSQVRTGIFYEQYF.

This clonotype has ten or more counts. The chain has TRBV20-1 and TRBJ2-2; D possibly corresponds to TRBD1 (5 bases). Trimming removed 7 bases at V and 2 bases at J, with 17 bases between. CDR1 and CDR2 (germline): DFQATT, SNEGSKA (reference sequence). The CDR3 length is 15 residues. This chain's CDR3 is CSVPQMTANTGELFF. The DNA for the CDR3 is TGCAGTGTCCCACAAATGACAGCAAACACCGGGGAGCTGTTTTTT.

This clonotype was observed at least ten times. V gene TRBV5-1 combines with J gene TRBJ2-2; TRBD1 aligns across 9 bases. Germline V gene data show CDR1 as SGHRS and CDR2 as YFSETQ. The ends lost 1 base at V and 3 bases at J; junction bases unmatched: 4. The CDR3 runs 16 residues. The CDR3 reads CASSLSRTGDTGELFF. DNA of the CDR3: TGCGCCAGCAGCTTGTCCCGGACAGGGGACACCGGGGAGCTGTTTTTT.

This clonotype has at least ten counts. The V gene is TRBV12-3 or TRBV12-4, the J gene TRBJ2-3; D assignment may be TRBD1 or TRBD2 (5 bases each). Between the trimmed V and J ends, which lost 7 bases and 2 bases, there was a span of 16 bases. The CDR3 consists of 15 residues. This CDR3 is CASTTGGRITDTQYF. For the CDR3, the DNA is TGTGCCAGCACCACAGGCGGGCGAATCACAGATACGCAGTATTTT.

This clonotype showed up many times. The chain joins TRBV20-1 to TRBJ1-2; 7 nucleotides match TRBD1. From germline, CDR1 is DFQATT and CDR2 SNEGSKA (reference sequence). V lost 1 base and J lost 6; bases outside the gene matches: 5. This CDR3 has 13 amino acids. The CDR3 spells CSARVKGAHGYTF. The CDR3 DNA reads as TGCAGTGCTAGAGTCAAGGGGGCCCATGGCTACACCTTC.

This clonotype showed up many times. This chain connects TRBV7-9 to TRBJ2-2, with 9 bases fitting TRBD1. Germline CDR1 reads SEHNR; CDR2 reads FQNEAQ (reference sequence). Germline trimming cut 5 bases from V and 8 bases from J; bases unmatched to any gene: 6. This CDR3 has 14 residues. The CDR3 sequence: CASSPYRGQGELFF. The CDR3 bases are TGTGCCAGCAGCCCCTACAGGGGGCAAGGGGAGCTGTTTTTT.

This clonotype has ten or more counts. CDR3 residues: CSVVLGTSVHSYEQYF. In nucleotides, the CDR3 is TGCAGCGTTGTGCTGGGTACTAGCGTTCATTCCTACGAGCAGTACTTC. The V call is TRBV29-1, the J call TRBJ2-7; 7 positions match TRBD2. The CDR3 extends over 16 amino acids. Germline CDR1 is SQVTM and CDR2 is ANQGSEA. The ends lost 4 bases at V and 1 base at J; junction bases unmatched: 13.

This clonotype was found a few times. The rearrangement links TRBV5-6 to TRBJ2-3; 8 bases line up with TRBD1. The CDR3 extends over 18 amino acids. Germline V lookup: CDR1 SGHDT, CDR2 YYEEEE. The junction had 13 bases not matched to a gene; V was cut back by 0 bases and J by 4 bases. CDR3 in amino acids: CASSLALSQGAIADTQYF. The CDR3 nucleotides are TGTGCCAGCAGCTTGGCTCTTAGCCAGGGGGCTATAGCAGATACGCAGTATTTT.

CDR3 sequence: CATSDSTGGWEQFF. The CDR3, as DNA: TGTGCCACCAGTGATTCCACAGGGGGGTGGGAGCAGTTCTTC. The rearrangement joins TRBV24-1 to TRBJ2-1; 8 nucleotides align to TRBD1. The ends lost 2 bases at V and 10 bases at J; junction bases unmatched: 6. CDR1 and CDR2 (germline): KGHDR, SFDVKD. The length of the CDR3 is 14 residues.

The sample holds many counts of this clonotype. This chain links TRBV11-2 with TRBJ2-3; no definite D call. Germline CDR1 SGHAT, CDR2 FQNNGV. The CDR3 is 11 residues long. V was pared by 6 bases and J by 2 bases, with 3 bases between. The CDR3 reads CASRHTDTQYF. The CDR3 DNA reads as TGTGCCAGCAGACACACAGATACGCAGTATTTT. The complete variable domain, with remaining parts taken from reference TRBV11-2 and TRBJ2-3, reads EAGVAQSPRYKIIEKRQSVAFWCNPISGHATLYWYQQILGQGPKLLIQFQNNGVVDDSQLPKDRFSAERLKGVDSTLKIQPAKLEDSAVYLCASRHTDTQYFGPGTRLTVL.

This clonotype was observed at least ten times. CDR3 region: CASSPPGVFEKLFF. CDR3 bases: TGTGCCAGCAGCCCTCCAGGAGTATTTGAAAAACTGTTTTTT. This rearrangement joins TRBV7-9 to TRBJ1-4; D gene uncertain. The CDR3 loop spans 14 amino acids. V was trimmed by 5 bases and J by 7 bases, leaving 14 bases between them. Germline CDR1 SEHNR, CDR2 FQNEAQ (reference sequence).

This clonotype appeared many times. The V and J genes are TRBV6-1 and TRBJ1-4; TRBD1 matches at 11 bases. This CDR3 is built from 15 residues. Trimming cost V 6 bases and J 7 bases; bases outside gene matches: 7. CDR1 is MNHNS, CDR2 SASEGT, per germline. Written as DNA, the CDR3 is TGTGCCAGCAGCCAGACGGACAGGGGGCCTGAAAAACTGTTTTTT. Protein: CASSQTDRGPEKLFF.

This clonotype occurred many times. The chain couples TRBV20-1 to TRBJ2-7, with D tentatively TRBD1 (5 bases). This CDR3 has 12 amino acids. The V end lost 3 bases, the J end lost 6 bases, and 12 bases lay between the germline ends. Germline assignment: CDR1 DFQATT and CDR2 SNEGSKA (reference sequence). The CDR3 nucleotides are TGCAGTGCTAGGGCTGACAGTGCCGAGCAGTACTTC. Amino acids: CSARADSAEQYF.

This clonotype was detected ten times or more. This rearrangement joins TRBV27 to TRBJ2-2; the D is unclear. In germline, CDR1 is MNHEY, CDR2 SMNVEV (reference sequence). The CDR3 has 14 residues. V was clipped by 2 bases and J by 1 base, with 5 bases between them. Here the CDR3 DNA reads TGTGCCAGCAGTTTAGCCAGGAACACCGGGGAGCTGTTTTTT. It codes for CASSLARNTGELFF.

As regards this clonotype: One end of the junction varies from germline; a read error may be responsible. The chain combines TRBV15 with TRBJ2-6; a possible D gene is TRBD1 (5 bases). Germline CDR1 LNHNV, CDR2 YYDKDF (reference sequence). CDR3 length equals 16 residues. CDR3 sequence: CTTSRPGQTGANVLTF. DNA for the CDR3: TGTACCACCAGCAGACCCGGACAAACTGGGGCCAACGTCCTGACTTTC.

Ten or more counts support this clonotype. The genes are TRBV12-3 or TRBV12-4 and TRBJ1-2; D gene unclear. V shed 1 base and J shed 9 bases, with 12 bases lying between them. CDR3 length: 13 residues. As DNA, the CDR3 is TGTGCCAGCAGTTTAGGCAAAGGGCTGCGCTACACCTTC. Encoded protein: CASSLGKGLRYTF.

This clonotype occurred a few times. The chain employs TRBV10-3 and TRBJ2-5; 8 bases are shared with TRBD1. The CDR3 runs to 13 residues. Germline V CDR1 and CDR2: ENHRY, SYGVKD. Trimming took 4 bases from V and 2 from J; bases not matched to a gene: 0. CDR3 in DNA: TGTGCCATCAGTGGGGACAGGCAAGAGACCCAGTACTTC. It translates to CAISGDRQETQYF.

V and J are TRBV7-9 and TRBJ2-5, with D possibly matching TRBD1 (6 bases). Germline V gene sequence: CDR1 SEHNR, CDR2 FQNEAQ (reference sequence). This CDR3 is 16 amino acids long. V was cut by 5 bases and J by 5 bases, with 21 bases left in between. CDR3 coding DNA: TGTGCCAGCAGCGAGATCAAAGGGGGTTCCATGGAGACCCAGTACTTC. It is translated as CASSEIKGGSMETQYF.

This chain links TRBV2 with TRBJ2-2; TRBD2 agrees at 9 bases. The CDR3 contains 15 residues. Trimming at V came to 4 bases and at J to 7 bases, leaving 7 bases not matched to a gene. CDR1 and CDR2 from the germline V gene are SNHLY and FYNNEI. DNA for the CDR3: TGTGCCAGCAGTGGACTAGCGGACTACAGCGGGGAGCTGTTTTTT. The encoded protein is CASSGLADYSGELFF.

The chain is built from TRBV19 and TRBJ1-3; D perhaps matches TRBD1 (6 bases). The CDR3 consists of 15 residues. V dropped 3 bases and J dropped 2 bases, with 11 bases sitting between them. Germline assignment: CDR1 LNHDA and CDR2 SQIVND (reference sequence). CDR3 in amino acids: CASSISAGAGNTIYF. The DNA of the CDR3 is TGTGCCAGTAGTATCTCGGCAGGGGCTGGAAACACCATATATTTT.

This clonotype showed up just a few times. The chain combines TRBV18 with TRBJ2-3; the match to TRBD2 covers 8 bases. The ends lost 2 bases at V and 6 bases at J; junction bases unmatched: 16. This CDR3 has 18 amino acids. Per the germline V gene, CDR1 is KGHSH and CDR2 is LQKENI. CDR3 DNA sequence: TGTGCCAGCTCACCAGATCTTGCTAGCGGGTGGGTTACGGATACGCAGTATTTT. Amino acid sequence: CASSPDLASGWVTDTQYF.

The DNA for the CDR3 is TGTGCCAGCAGTCACTTGTTAGCGGGACAAGAGACCCAGTACTTC. This gives the protein CASSHLLAGQETQYF. The chain employs TRBV6-5 and TRBJ2-5; 8 bases match TRBD2. V gave up 5 bases and J gave up 2 bases; unmatched junction bases: 7. The CDR3 length is 15 residues. Germline V gene sequence: CDR1 MNHEY, CDR2 SVGAGI.

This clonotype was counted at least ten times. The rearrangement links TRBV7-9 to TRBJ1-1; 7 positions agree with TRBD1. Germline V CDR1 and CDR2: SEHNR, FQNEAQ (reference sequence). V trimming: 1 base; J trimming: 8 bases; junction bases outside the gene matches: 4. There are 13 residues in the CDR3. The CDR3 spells CASSLETGSEAFF. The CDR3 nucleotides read TGTGCCAGCAGCTTAGAGACAGGGTCCGAAGCTTTCTTT.

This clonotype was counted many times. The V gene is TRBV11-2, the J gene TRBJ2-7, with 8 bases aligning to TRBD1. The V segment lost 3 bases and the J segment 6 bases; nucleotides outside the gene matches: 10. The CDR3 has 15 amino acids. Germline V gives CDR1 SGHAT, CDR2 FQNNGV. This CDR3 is CASSFGQGLVGEQYF. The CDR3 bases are TGTGCCAGCAGCTTCGGACAGGGATTGGTGGGCGAGCAGTACTTC.

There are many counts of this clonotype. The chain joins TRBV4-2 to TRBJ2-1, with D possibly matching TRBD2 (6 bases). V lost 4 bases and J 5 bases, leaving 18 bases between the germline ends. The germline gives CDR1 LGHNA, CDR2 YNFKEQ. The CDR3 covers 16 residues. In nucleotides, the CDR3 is TGTGCCAGCAGCCCAACAAGGAGGGCCCTCGACAATGAGCAGTTCTTC. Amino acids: CASSPTRRALDNEQFF.